Listed below are T cell receptor beta chains from one sample, sequenced in a study of multiple sclerosis patients with progressive multifocal leukoencephalopathy. Some clones are missing from TCRdb's copy, which holds only in-frame ones; the method was immunoSEQ multiplex PCR. The sample contains about 30,000 clones, around 90% of which appear only once. The specimen comprised PBMCs, sampled from a patient treated with natalizumab. Receptors originate from a human donor with multiple sclerosis. The CDR3 runs from the conserved cysteine through the conserved F or W.

j_call v_call cdr3_aa
TRBJ1-5 TRBV5-5 CASSLRDGQPQHF
TRBJ1-1 TRBV9 CASSVGPGTGTEAFF
TRBJ2-7 TRBV7-8 CASSYPHRDRRAYEQYF
TRBJ2-3 TRBV7-9 CASSPMDRPESNTQYF
TRBJ1-2 TRBV21-1 CAIPRRVWNYGYTF
TRBJ2-3 TRBV9 CASSAVGQTDTQYF
TRBJ2-7 TRBV10-3 CAISESRTYEQYF
TRBJ2-1 TRBV6-1 CAISGVGPYNEQFF
TRBJ2-7 TRBV9 CASSEGTTPSYEQYF
TRBJ1-5 TRBV6-5 CASSVISAKNQPQHF
TRBJ2-2 TRBV18 CASSPQGGPNTGELFF
TRBJ1-3 TRBV9 CASSVSDMGNTIYF
TRBJ2-3 TRBV6-1 CASRGWGGTTDTQYF
TRBJ1-4 TRBV19 CASSFDSGWGRVPTNEKLFF
TRBJ1-1 TRBV28 CASSDPTMNTEAFF
TRBJ2-7 TRBV27 CASSYKGGTYEQYF
TRBJ1-5 TRBV10-3 CAIGGQGWDNQPQHF
TRBJ2-3 TRBV19 CASSIGAWGPPDTQYF
TRBJ1-1 TRBV15 CATSRRLRENTEAFF
TRBJ2-7 TRBV5-6 CASSSFAGSYEQYF
TRBJ1-2 TRBV4-2 CASSQELSLSYGYTF
TRBJ2-6 TRBV18 CASSPSPPSSGANVLTF
TRBJ2-1 TRBV7-2 CASSSRQGAEQFF
TRBJ1-1 TRBV7-9 CASSPKILNTEAFF
TRBJ2-5 TRBV7-9 CASSPADYGVETQYF
TRBJ1-3 TRBV9 CASSGTVGFSGNTIYF
TRBJ1-2 TRBV4-2 CASSQEVSDRMHGYTF
TRBJ2-3 TRBV4-3 CASSQGFLLAGDLDTQYF
TRBJ1-1 TRBV6-5 CASSFNEDTEAFF
TRBJ2-7 TRBV10-3 CAISVSAGRYEQYF
TRBJ1-5 TRBV30 CAWSAGTPNQPQHF
TRBJ1-1 TRBV30 CAWRRWSNTEAFF
TRBJ1-1 TRBV6-5 CASSYLQGRTEAFF
TRBJ1-1 TRBV4-2 CASSQGYWGLNTEAFF
TRBJ1-4 TRBV19 CASTGQYNEKLFF
TRBJ2-3 TRBV7-6 CASSRELEDTQYF
TRBJ1-2 TRBV28 CASFGTAYGYTF
TRBJ1-4 TRBV2 CASSDSRQSGNEKLFF
TRBJ1-1 TRBV25-1 CASSEGYLDRGRTEAFF
TRBJ2-7 TRBV6-1 CASSFERGGGHEQYF
TRBJ1-1 TRBV10-1 CASSENSLNTEAFF
TRBJ1-1 TRBV27 CASRREGTNTEAFF